Sequencing of this T cell receptor beta chain was carried out in a study of T cells in Graves' hyperthyroidism and ophthalmopathy. At the level of the study: Specimen type is peripheral blood, collected at initial diagnosis prior to any treatment.

Study observations and caveats: For ophthalmopathy, model prediction preceded onset by a median roughly 6.3 months.

The length of the CDR3 is 13 residues. CDR1 is DFQATT and CDR2 is SNEGSKA in the germline V gene (reference sequence). V gave up 6 bases and J gave up 1 base, with 13 bases separating them. In its sample, this clonotype was seen many times. Its specificity is unknown. Authors of the study amplified TCR beta CDR3 regions from RNA transcripts. The HTBI set primed first-round TCR CDR3 RT-PCR. MiXCR, applied by TCRdb to the multiplex PCR reads, yields one record per CDR3 protein. The sample records around 340,000 distinct CDR3 sequences, 18% being singletons. A roughly 9.3 ml volume of fresh peripheral blood provided the PBMCs.

Sequenced: blood. The TCR was taken from a woman between 45 and 60 years old with Graves' hyperthyroidism. The chain is built from TRBV20-1 and TRBJ2-7; the D gene is possibly TRBD2 (6 bases). The CDR3: CSAARGASYEQYF. CDR3 DNA sequence: TGCAGTGCCGCGCGGGGAGCGTCCTACGAGCAGTACTTC.